The rows below give T cell receptor beta chains drawn from one sample of a study of monozygotic twins with inflammatory bowel disease. TCRdb re-called the 5' RACE reads and catalogs CDR3 proteins one per entry, DNA excluded. The sample totals about 350,000 distinct CDR3 sequences; its top ten clones hold approximately 2%. The source material was blood. The receptors derive from a human donor with ulcerative colitis or Crohn's disease, or a healthy co-twin of an affected twin (not recorded which). CDR3s include the opening cysteine and the closing phenylalanine or tryptophan. Fields, in order: CDR3 protein, J gene, V gene.

CASSPPGALGGYTF,TRBJ1-2,TRBV27
CASSLGILAANTGELFF,TRBJ2-2,TRBV5-1
CASSPRGGPADTQYF,TRBJ2-3,TRBV14
CASSPRGRAEAFF,TRBJ1-1,TRBV7-9
CASSSISNTEAFF,TRBJ1-1,TRBV28
CASSLGPTDQPQHF,TRBJ1-5,TRBV12-3/TRBV12-4
CASSFTPGQGAGEQFF,TRBJ2-1,TRBV7-6
CASSLGWGSEAFF,TRBJ1-1,TRBV5-1
CASSLGGTGDQETQYF,TRBJ2-5,TRBV5-1
CSAPNRVTTYEQYF,TRBJ2-7,TRBV20-1
CASSLAELGTDTQYF,TRBJ2-3,TRBV7-2
CASSQDPYRGPYYNEQFF,TRBJ2-1,TRBV4-1
CSARDRVTAQNIQYF,TRBJ2-4,TRBV20-1
CASSSALQVYGNTIYF,TRBJ1-3,TRBV12-3/TRBV12-4
CASSLAGQGDTGELSF,TRBJ2-2,TRBV7-2
CASSSPRRGLAMAGELFF,TRBJ2-2,TRBV11-2
CSVEEGRGVTGELFF,TRBJ2-2,TRBV29-1
CASSGATSNQPQHF,TRBJ1-5,TRBV12-3/TRBV12-4
CASSSGGSWGNEQFF,TRBJ2-1,TRBV12-3/TRBV12-4
CASSRFRGTGWTEAFF,TRBJ1-1,TRBV7-8
CASSLTQRARELFF,TRBJ2-2,TRBV7-6
CASTGRGTQYF,TRBJ2-5,TRBV6-2/TRBV6-3
CASSQDWGDSPLHF,TRBJ1-6,TRBV14